The 32 T cell receptor beta chains reported below all come from one sample, sequenced in a study of T-cell memory formation after mild COVID-19. TCRdb recomputed calls from the 5' RACE reads with MiXCR, one row per CDR3 protein. The profile shows about 280,000 distinct CDR3 sequences, around 8% of them singletons. What was sequenced was PBMCs or a T cell subset sorted from them (not recorded which). These receptors were collected from a man aged 18 to 30 who had mild COVID-19 (a few samples of this study predate the infection). Cell type and time point are not known.

Only a few counts were recorded for this clonotype. The chain uses TRBV5-1 and TRBJ1-2; 8 bases line up with TRBD1. The CDR3 length is 14 residues. CDR1 and CDR2 from the germline V gene are SGHRS and YFSETQ. With V trimmed by 0 bases and J by 6 bases, 4 bases remained unmatched. The CDR3 protein is CASSLDGQGHGYTF. CDR3 sequence (DNA): TGCGCCAGCAGCTTGGACGGACAGGGCCATGGCTACACCTTC. Filled out from reference TRBV5-1 and TRBJ1-2, the complete variable domain reads KAGVTQTPRYLIKTRGQQVTLSCSPISGHRSVSWYQQTPGQGLQFLFEYFSETQRNKGNFPGRFSGRQFSNSRSEMNVSTLELGDSALYLCASSLDGQGHGYTFGSGTRLTVV.

V usage is TRBV20-1 and J usage is TRBJ2-3; 13 bases are shared with TRBD2. The CDR3 has 13 amino acids. Germline V gives CDR1 DFQATT, CDR2 SNEGSKA (reference sequence). Trimming removed 4 bases from V and 10 bases from J; junction bases left unmatched: 5. In DNA, the CDR3 is TGCAGTGCTACCACTAGCGGGGGGGCCTCGCAGTATTTT. This gives the protein CSATTSGGASQYF.

The chain employs TRBV7-2 and TRBJ2-7; a possible D gene is TRBD2 (6 bases). The germline CDR1 and CDR2 sequences are SGHTA and FQGNSA. V was clipped by 0 bases and J by 4 bases, with 16 bases between them. The CDR3 has 16 amino acids. The CDR3 sequence is CASSLARGEPSYEQYF. The CDR3 region has the DNA TGTGCCAGCAGCTTAGCGCGGGGCGAACCGTCGTACGAGCAGTACTTC.

This clonotype has only a few counts. The chain joins TRBV20-1 to TRBJ2-3; D call uncertain. The CDR3 runs 13 residues. Germline V CDR1 and CDR2: DFQATT, SNEGSKA (reference sequence). Trimming shortened V by 0 bases and J by 1 base, and 5 bases separated the two germline ends. CDR3 residues: CSAREAGTDTQYF. The CDR3 region has the DNA TGCAGTGCTAGAGAGGCGGGCACAGATACGCAGTATTTT.

This clonotype was seen a handful of times. The chain joins TRBV4-3 to TRBJ2-7, with 7 bases that match TRBD2. Per germline, CDR1 LGHNA and CDR2 YSLEER. J gave up 3 bases and V 3 bases, and 2 bases lay outside the gene matches. This CDR3 contains 13 residues. This chain's CDR3 is CASSHGGGYEQYF. In DNA form, the CDR3 reads TGCGCCAGCAGCCATGGCGGGGGCTACGAGCAGTACTTC.

In its sample, this clonotype was seen a few times. This chain uses TRBV2 with TRBJ1-5; D gene ambiguous. Trimming removed 1 base from V and 5 bases from J, with 9 bases in between. The CDR3 consists of 14 residues. CDR1 SNHLY and CDR2 FYNNEI come from the germline V gene. In DNA, the CDR3 is TGTGCCAGCAGTGAAGGTTTTCCCGATCAGCCCCAGCATTTT. It codes for CASSEGFPDQPQHF. The whole variable domain, filled in from reference TRBV2 and TRBJ1-5, reads EPEVTQTPSHQVTQMGQEVILRCVPISNHLYFYWYRQILGQKVEFLVSFYNNEISEKSEIFDDQFSVERPDGSNFTLKIRSTKLEDSAMYFCASSEGFPDQPQHFGDGTRLSIL.

This clonotype came up a few times. For the CDR3, the DNA is TGTGCCAGCAGCTTAGCCAGGGGGGATGAGCAGTTCTTC. Translating gives CASSLARGDEQFF. V is TRBV7-8 and J is TRBJ2-1; a possible D gene is TRBD1 (7 bases). Germline V gene data show CDR1 as SGHVS and CDR2 as FQNEAQ. V dropped 0 bases and J dropped 8 bases, with 8 bases sitting between them. This CDR3 is 13 amino acids long.

The chain carries TRBV4-2 and TRBJ1-3, with D possibly matching TRBD1 (5 bases). Trimming stripped 0 bases from V and 0 bases from J, with 12 bases between. The CDR3 loop spans 17 amino acids. Looked up from germline, CDR1 is LGHNA and CDR2 is YNFKEQ. CDR3 sequence (DNA): TGTGCCAGCAGCCAAGAGACAGCCTATTACTCTGGAAACACCATATATTTT. Protein: CASSQETAYYSGNTIYF.

The chain carries TRBV6-2 or TRBV6-3 and TRBJ2-5; weak D call: TRBD1 (6 bases). Germline values: CDR1 MNHEY, CDR2 SVGEGT. The CDR3 sequence is 15 residues long. V lost 2 bases and J lost 5, with 15 bases in between. DNA for the CDR3: TGTGCCAGCAGTTACCCCCTCCAGGGGCAGGAGACCCAGTACTTC. It yields the protein CASSYPLQGQETQYF.

The V gene is TRBV28, the J gene TRBJ1-6, with D perhaps matching TRBD1 (5 bases). The V gene lost 3 bases and the J gene lost 16 bases, with 19 bases spanning the gap. Germline-derived CDR1 and CDR2 are MDHEN and SYDVKM. This CDR3 has 14 amino acids. CDR3 region: CASSFSPAGPLLHF. The CDR3 nucleotides read TGTGCCAGCAGTTTCTCCCCAGCAGGGCCACTACTCCACTTT.

This clonotype was seen many times. This sequence joins TRBV20-1 and TRBJ2-3; 10 positions agree with TRBD2. The CDR3 contains 18 residues. CDR1 DFQATT and CDR2 SNEGSKA come from the germline V gene (reference sequence). V trimming: 3 bases; J trimming: 0 bases; junction bases outside the gene matches: 12. CDR3 in DNA: TGCAGTGCTAGCCCAGTGGAGCGGGGGGGATATAGCACAGATACGCAGTATTTT. Its protein product is CSASPVERGGYSTDTQYF.

This clonotype was seen many times. J is TRBJ1-3 and V is TRBV12-3 or TRBV12-4, with D perhaps TRBD1 (5 bases). Trimming cost V 11 bases and J 3 bases, with 17 bases left between them. The CDR3 loop spans 14 amino acids. This CDR3 is CAGGRAPLGNTIYF. For the CDR3, the DNA is TGTGCCGGGGGAAGGGCGCCGCTTGGAAACACCATATATTTT.

This clonotype was detected only a few times. The chain recombines TRBV28 with TRBJ2-7, with TRBD1 identical over 8 bases. The CDR3 is made up of 12 amino acids. Germline-derived CDR1 and CDR2 are MDHEN and SYDVKM. V trimming: 8 bases; J trimming: 1 base; junction bases outside the gene matches: 1. The DNA for the CDR3 is TGTGCCAGCGGACAGGGATCCTACGAGCAGTACGTC. It specifies CASGQGSYEQYV.

This clonotype appeared many times. The chain uses TRBV5-1 and TRBJ1-1; no reliable D call. CDR1 SGHRS and CDR2 YFSETQ come from the germline V gene. The CDR3 sequence is 14 residues long. Between the trimmed V and J ends, which lost 4 bases and 3 bases, there was a span of 13 bases. CDR3 region: CASSLPGSYTEAFF. The DNA of the CDR3 is TGCGCCAGCAGCCTGCCCGGGAGCTACACTGAAGCTTTCTTT.

In this sample, this clonotype turned up a few times. This rearrangement joins TRBV7-3 to TRBJ2-2; D uncertain. The CDR3 has 15 amino acids. Trimming cost V 1 base and J 1 base, with 7 bases left between them. Germline CDR1 and CDR2: SGHTA and FQGTGA. The CDR3 DNA follows: TGTGCCAGCAGCTTAAATCAGCTGAACACCGGGGAGCTGTTTTTT. Protein: CASSLNQLNTGELFF.

This sequence joins TRBV7-9 and TRBJ1-1; TRBD1 might be the D (6 bases). The CDR3 totals 14 residues. Germline V gives CDR1 SEHNR, CDR2 FQNEAQ (reference sequence). V was trimmed by 0 bases and J by 6 bases, leaving 11 bases between them. The CDR3 nucleotides read TGTGCCAGCAGCTTAGCCACAGGGTTTCCTGAAGCTTTCTTT. Translating gives CASSLATGFPEAFF. Together with reference TRBV7-9 and TRBJ1-1, the CDR3 gives the full variable domain: DTGVSQNPRHKITKRGQNVTFRCDPISEHNRLYWYRQTLGQGPEFLTYFQNEAQLEKSRLLSDRFSAERPKGSFSTLEIQRTEQGDSAMYLCASSLATGFPEAFFGQGTRLTVV.

This clonotype was observed a few times. The chain has TRBV14 and TRBJ2-3; D ambiguous. Per the germline V gene, CDR1 is SGHDN and CDR2 is FVKESK. V gave up 5 bases and J gave up 0 bases, with 15 bases separating them. CDR3 length equals 16 residues. CDR3 nucleotide sequence: TGTGCCAGCAGCATTACACGGCGGCCTAGCACAGATACGCAGTATTTT. Encoded protein: CASSITRRPSTDTQYF.

The J gene is TRBJ2-7, the V gene TRBV5-5; D may be TRBD1 (5 bases). CDR3 length: 15 residues. Per germline, CDR1 SGHKS and CDR2 YYEKEE (reference sequence). The CDR3 nucleotides read TGTGCCAGCAGATCAGGGTTATCCCCCTCCTACGAGCAGTATGTC. This sequence encodes CASRSGLSPSYEQYV.

In its sample, this clonotype was seen many times. The chain carries TRBV6-4 and TRBJ2-3; D might be TRBD1 (5 bases). CDR3 length equals 13 residues. Trimming pared 2 bases from V and 2 bases from J, leaving 5 bases between. The germline V gene encodes CDR1 MRHNA and CDR2 SNTAGT. CDR3 protein: CASSDGATDTQYF. As DNA, the CDR3 is TGTGCCAGCAGTGACGGGGCCACAGATACGCAGTATTTT.

CDR3 nucleotides: TGTGCCACCAGCAGAGATTTATTGTCAGGGTTCGATGAGCAGTTCTTC. Translation gives CATSRDLLSGFDEQFF. This chain connects TRBV15 to TRBJ2-1, with D perhaps TRBD1 (5 bases). This CDR3 is 16 amino acids long. Germline V gene sequence: CDR1 LNHNV, CDR2 YYDKDF (reference sequence). Trimming shortened V by 0 bases and J by 8 bases, and 17 bases separated the two germline ends.

The V call is TRBV5-1, the J call TRBJ1-2, with 7 nucleotides matching TRBD1. The CDR3 loop spans 14 amino acids. V dropped 6 bases and J dropped 3; count of bases not matched to a gene: 8. Germline CDR1 SGHRS, CDR2 YFSETQ. CDR3 in DNA: TGCGCCAGCACCCGACAGGGCGAAGACTATGGCTACACCTTC. As protein: CASTRQGEDYGYTF.

This clonotype showed up many times. The chain joins TRBV29-1 to TRBJ1-2; 8 bases are a match to TRBD1. CDR3 length: 13 amino acids. Losses at the gene ends were 7 bases for V and 6 bases for J; bases not matched to a gene: 10. The germline gives CDR1 SQVTM, CDR2 ANQGSEA. CDR3 residues: CSGKSGQGDGYTF. CDR3 nucleotides: TGCAGCGGAAAATCCGGACAGGGCGATGGCTACACCTTC.

This clonotype was counted many times. The chain uses TRBV19 and TRBJ1-2, with D hard to call. CDR1 LNHDA and CDR2 SQIVND come from the germline V gene (reference sequence). CDR3 length equals 10 residues. V was cut by 7 bases and J by 2 bases, with 2 bases left in between. CDR3 sequence (DNA): TGTGCCAGTAAGAACTATGGCTACACCTTC. Translated: CASKNYGYTF. Variable domain in full (rest from reference TRBV19 and TRBJ1-2): DGGITQSPKYLFRKEGQNVTLSCEQNLNHDAMYWYRQDPGQGLRLIYYSQIVNDFQKGDIAEGYSVSREKKESFPLTVTSAQKNPTAFYLCASKNYGYTFGSGTRLTVV.

V is TRBV4-1 and J is TRBJ2-3, with D perhaps TRBD1 (6 bases). The CDR3 is 16 residues long. Per germline, CDR1 MGHRA and CDR2 YSYEKL. The germline V and J ends were trimmed by 3 bases and 0 bases, with 13 bases remaining between them. The CDR3: CASSQQGTPSTDTQYF. The CDR3 DNA follows: TGCGCCAGCAGCCAGCAGGGGACCCCTAGCACAGATACGCAGTATTTT.

V is TRBV7-2 and J is TRBJ1-2; D not certain. CDR1 and CDR2 from the germline V gene are SGHTA and FQGNSA. CDR3 length equals 12 residues. Deletions cut 5 bases from V and 5 bases from J, with 9 bases between. CDR3 nucleotides: TGTGCCAGCAGCCCCGGGATTTATGGCTACACCTTC. It specifies CASSPGIYGYTF.

In its sample, this clonotype was seen a few times. The chain is built from TRBV6-5 and TRBJ1-1, with D unresolved. Trimming cost V 0 bases and J 3 bases, with 8 bases left between them. Germline CDR1 MNHEY, CDR2 SVGAGI. The CDR3 covers 14 residues. Here the CDR3 DNA reads TGTGCCAGCAGTTACTCCAGGATATACACTGAAGCTTTCTTT. This codes for CASSYSRIYTEAFF.

This clonotype has a handful of counts. V usage is TRBV24-1 and J usage is TRBJ2-5; TRBD1 matches at 7 bases. This CDR3 is 16 amino acids long. Germline V gene sequence: CDR1 KGHDR, CDR2 SFDVKD. The V gene end was trimmed by 5 bases and the J gene end by 4 bases; junction bases not matched to a gene: 12. CDR3 in DNA: TGTGCCACCAGTGGAACTCCACAGGGGATCCCAGAGACCCAGTACTTC. It is translated as CATSGTPQGIPETQYF.

The V and J genes are TRBV24-1 and TRBJ1-2; TRBD1 matches 10 bases. The CDR3 contains 15 residues. Germline values: CDR1 KGHDR, CDR2 SFDVKD. With 3 bases clipped from V and 6 bases from J, the junction kept 6 bases outside the gene matches. CDR3 in DNA: TGTGCCACCAGTGATCGGGACAGGGGTCGAGATGGCTACACCTTC. Amino acid sequence: CATSDRDRGRDGYTF.

The chain uses TRBV10-3 and TRBJ1-5; 9 positions agree with TRBD1. Trimming cost V 6 bases and J 5 bases; bases outside gene matches: 5. In germline, CDR1 is ENHRY, CDR2 SYGVKD. This CDR3 is built from 14 residues. The CDR3 reads CAIRGGQGDQPQHF. The DNA of the CDR3 is TGTGCCATCAGGGGGGGACAGGGTGATCAGCCCCAGCATTTT.

This clonotype was detected a few times. DNA for the CDR3: TGTGCCAGCAATGCCTTCCCCGGGGAGCTGTTTTTT. Amino acids: CASNAFPGELFF. The chain uses TRBV6-6 and TRBJ2-2; D is ambiguous. The V gene lost 7 bases and the J gene lost 6 bases, with 9 bases spanning the gap. CDR1 and CDR2 (germline): MNHNY, SVGAGI (reference sequence). This CDR3 spans 12 amino acids.

There are a few counts of this clonotype. This chain joins TRBV6-5 and TRBJ2-5; 12 bases match TRBD2. CDR1 and CDR2 (germline): MNHEY, SVGAGI. V shed 2 bases, J shed 5 bases, and the junction held 6 bases outside the gene matches. The CDR3 is made up of 16 amino acids. The CDR3 DNA is TGTGCCAGCAGTTACCCTAGCGGGGGGGCCGTGGAGACCCAGTACTTC. Translating gives CASSYPSGGAVETQYF.

This clonotype was seen at least ten times. The chain links TRBV4-3 to TRBJ2-1; tentative D call: TRBD2 (6 bases). The CDR3 is made up of 14 amino acids. Germline loops: CDR1 LGHNA, CDR2 YSLEER. V was trimmed by 1 base and J by 10 bases, leaving 14 bases between them. In nucleotides, the CDR3 is TGCGCCAGCAGCCAAGGGCGCCCAGGGAGGGAGCAGTTCTTC. This codes for CASSQGRPGREQFF.